Shown below are 25 T cell receptor beta chains from a single sample sequenced in a study of T cell repertoires in cytomegalovirus infection. Via MiXCR, TCRdb re-called the reads, giving one row per CDR3 protein. The table has about 250,000 distinct CDR3 sequences, approximately 7% seen once; the top ten hold roughly 6%. The sequenced sample consisted of PBMCs. The receptor set was obtained from a human donor in good health (CMV status not recorded). Some clones in this sample may be carry-over from other donors' samples.

This clonotype was counted many times. The chain recombines TRBV7-2 with TRBJ2-2, with D possibly called TRBD1 or TRBD2 (6 bases each). The length of the CDR3 is 15 residues. V was clipped by 3 bases and J by 4 bases, with 12 bases between them. Germline V lookup: CDR1 SGHTA, CDR2 FQGNSA. CDR3 sequence: CASSFSGALTGELFF. DNA of the CDR3: TGTGCCAGCAGCTTCTCGGGGGCCCTCACCGGGGAGCTGTTTTTT.

There are many counts of this clonotype. The chain uses TRBV28 and TRBJ2-4; no clear D. Germline CDR1 and CDR2: MDHEN and SYDVKM. The CDR3 is 11 amino acids. DNA of the CDR3: TGTGCAGCCGGACGGAAAAACATTCAGTACTTC. Translation gives CAAGRKNIQYF.

The sample holds many counts of this clonotype. This sequence joins TRBV5-1 and TRBJ2-5, with TRBD2 matching 13 bases. Germline-derived CDR1 and CDR2 are SGHRS and YFSETQ. J lost 5 bases, V lost 0 bases, and 10 bases had no gene match. This CDR3 is 18 amino acids long. The CDR3 protein is CASSLELAGGLRAETQYF. As DNA, the CDR3 is TGCGCCAGCAGCTTGGAACTAGCGGGGGGGCTTCGAGCCGAGACCCAGTACTTC.

This clonotype was detected ten times or more. The J gene is TRBJ2-6, the V gene TRBV27; the D gene is possibly TRBD1 (5 bases). The V and J ends lost 10 bases and 0 bases respectively, with 16 bases between them. This CDR3 comprises 16 residues. Germline values: CDR1 MNHEY, CDR2 SMNVEV (reference sequence). This CDR3 reads CATQRAGHSGANVLTF. In DNA, the CDR3 is TGTGCCACCCAACGGGCCGGACACTCTGGGGCCAACGTCCTGACTTTC.

This chain joins TRBV28 and TRBJ1-4; 9 bases are shared with TRBD1. Trimming at V came to 4 bases and at J to 8 bases, leaving 5 bases not matched to a gene. In germline, CDR1 is MDHEN, CDR2 SYDVKM. The CDR3 consists of 14 residues. As DNA, the CDR3 is TGTGCCAGCAGTTCTGGACAGGGGAGGGAAAAACTGTTTTTT. Its translation: CASSSGQGREKLFF.

This clonotype was seen at least ten times. The chain combines TRBV7-2 with TRBJ1-2, with D possibly matching TRBD1 (6 bases). Germline CDR1 and CDR2: SGHTA and FQGNSA. The V gene lost 1 base and the J gene lost 7 bases, with 13 bases spanning the gap. This CDR3 has 14 amino acids. The CDR3 is CASSLGKGVGGYTF. The CDR3 nucleotides are TGTGCCAGCAGCTTAGGCAAGGGGGTAGGTGGCTACACCTTC. The full variable domain, with the rest looked up from reference TRBV7-2 and TRBJ1-2, is GAGVSQSPSNKVTEKGKDVELRCDPISGHTALYWYRQSLGQGLEFLIYFQGNSAPDKSGLPSDRFSAERTGGSVSTLTIQRTQQEDSAVYLCASSLGKGVGGYTFGSGTRLTVV.

This clonotype came up many times. V and J are TRBV5-1 and TRBJ1-1; tentative D call: TRBD1 (6 bases). Between the trimmed V and J ends, which lost 7 bases and 0 bases, there was a span of 10 bases. The CDR3 extends over 13 amino acids. CDR1 is SGHRS, CDR2 YFSETQ, per germline. CDR3 protein: CASGDTLNTEAFF. For the CDR3, the DNA is TGCGCCAGCGGGGACACCTTGAACACTGAAGCTTTCTTT.

Only a few counts were recorded for this clonotype. The rearrangement links TRBV6-5 to TRBJ2-7; 11 bases align to TRBD1. J gave up 3 bases and V 2 bases, and 9 bases lay outside the gene matches. Germline values: CDR1 MNHEY, CDR2 SVGAGI. CDR3 length: 17 amino acids. The CDR3 is CASSYLAAGTGGYEQYF. DNA for the CDR3: TGTGCCAGCAGTTACCTAGCCGCCGGGACAGGGGGCTACGAGCAGTACTTC.

This clonotype was observed many times. The V gene is TRBV15, the J gene TRBJ1-6, with D unclear. Germline V gene data show CDR1 as LNHNV and CDR2 as YYDKDF (reference sequence). This CDR3 spans 12 amino acids. V was shortened by 0 bases and J by 13 bases, with 7 bases between the two germline ends. The CDR3 loop is CATSRDQEPLHF. The DNA for the CDR3 is TGTGCCACCAGCAGAGATCAGGAGCCCCTCCACTTT.

In this sample, this clonotype turned up many times. The V call is TRBV12-3 or TRBV12-4, the J call TRBJ1-1; 9 bases map to TRBD1. This CDR3 has 15 amino acids. J gave up 2 bases and V 5 bases, and 6 bases lay outside the gene matches. The CDR3 sequence is CASSPRTGANTEAFF. CDR3 bases: TGTGCCAGCAGTCCACGGACAGGGGCCAACACTGAAGCTTTCTTT.

Of note for this clonotype: A much larger clone lies one base from this, so it may be a read error. The chain is built from TRBV20-1 and TRBJ2-1, with D maybe TRBD1 (6 bases). Germline CDR1 is DFQATT and CDR2 is SNEGSKA (reference sequence). The CDR3 extends over 14 amino acids. Trimming left V 8 bases short and J 8 bases short, with 22 bases between. CDR3 protein: CSTKEDREIDEQFF. The CDR3, as DNA: TGCAGTACTAAGGAGGACAGAGAGATAGATGAGCAGTTCTTC.

In this sample, this clonotype turned up many times. V gene TRBV6-1 combines with J gene TRBJ1-2, with D uncertain. The CDR3 runs 13 residues. The germline gives CDR1 MNHNS, CDR2 SASEGT. Trimming shortened V by 1 base and J by 7 bases, and 10 bases separated the two germline ends. For the CDR3, the DNA is TGTGCCAGCAGTGAAGGGACCCGCCCTGGCTACACCTTC. This gives the protein CASSEGTRPGYTF.

The genes are TRBV15 and TRBJ1-1, with 7 bases lining up with TRBD1. V was clipped by 2 bases and J by 1 base; unmatched bases: 4. The CDR3 is made up of 15 amino acids. CDR1 is LNHNV and CDR2 is YYDKDF in the germline V gene (reference sequence). CDR3 coding DNA: TGTGCCACCAGCAGACCTAGACAGGGGAACACTGAAGCTTTCTTT. This encodes CATSRPRQGNTEAFF.

This clonotype was observed many times. V usage is TRBV7-8 and J usage is TRBJ2-7, with TRBD2 matching over 8 bases. The trim removed 0 bases at V and 3 bases at J, leaving 4 bases unmatched. CDR1 is SGHVS and CDR2 is FQNEAQ in the germline V gene. The CDR3 is 15 residues long. DNA for the CDR3: TGTGCCAGCAGCTTAGCAGCCGGGAGGGTCTACGAGCAGTACTTC. It translates to CASSLAAGRVYEQYF.

This clonotype came up many times. The genes are TRBV7-2 and TRBJ1-2; D gene unclear. Trimming took 1 base from V and 2 from J, leaving 5 bases between them. The length of the CDR3 is 13 residues. The germline CDR1 and CDR2 sequences are SGHTA and FQGNSA. The CDR3 DNA sequence: TGTGCCAGCAGCTTAGTTACCAACTATGGCTACACCTTC. This gives the protein CASSLVTNYGYTF.

The table lists this clonotype with many counts. The V call is TRBV7-2, the J call TRBJ1-3, with a possible D match to TRBD1 (5 bases). This CDR3 comprises 15 residues. Trimming took 2 bases from V and 2 from J, leaving 10 bases between them. The germline CDR1 and CDR2 sequences are SGHTA and FQGNSA. CDR3 sequence reads: CASSLFPGTGNTIYF. CDR3 DNA sequence: TGTGCCAGCAGCTTATTCCCAGGGACTGGAAACACCATATATTTT.

This clonotype was detected only a few times. V and J are TRBV6-6 and TRBJ1-1; 7 positions agree with TRBD1. In germline, CDR1 is MNHNY, CDR2 SVGAGI (reference sequence). The CDR3 loop spans 15 amino acids. The V gene end was trimmed by 0 bases and the J gene end by 3 bases; junction bases not matched to a gene: 4. The CDR3 sequence is CASSYSTGRDTEAFF. DNA of the CDR3: TGTGCCAGCAGTTACTCGACAGGGAGGGACACTGAAGCTTTCTTT.

In this sample, this clonotype turned up a few times. The chain is built from TRBV2 and TRBJ2-7; D possibly corresponds to TRBD1 (5 bases). Trimming took off 6 bases at V and 5 bases at J, with 8 bases between the two ends. Germline assignment: CDR1 SNHLY and CDR2 FYNNEI. This CDR3 is built from 11 residues. CDR3 amino acids: CASSPRDEQYF. For the CDR3, the DNA is TGTGCCAGCAGCCCCAGGGACGAGCAGTACTTC.

In this sample, this clonotype turned up many times. The chain recombines TRBV7-9 with TRBJ1-5, with D unclear. Germline CDR1 and CDR2: SEHNR and FQNEAQ (reference sequence). The CDR3 length is 14 residues. V was pared by 4 bases and J by 4 bases, with 11 bases between. DNA for the CDR3: TGTGCCAGCAGCTATGGACGTACGAATCAGCCCCAGCATTTT. This gives the protein CASSYGRTNQPQHF. The whole variable domain, remainder taken from reference TRBV7-9 and TRBJ1-5, is DTGVSQNPRHKITKRGQNVTFRCDPISEHNRLYWYRQTLGQGPEFLTYFQNEAQLEKSRLLSDRFSAERPKGSFSTLEIQRTEQGDSAMYLCASSYGRTNQPQHFGDGTRLSIL.

Ten or more counts support this clonotype. The chain combines TRBV6-6 with TRBJ2-4; 7 bases fit TRBD2. CDR3 length: 16 residues. V lost 2 bases, J lost 0 bases, and 4 bases stayed unmatched. The germline V gene has CDR1 MNHNY and CDR2 SVGAGI (reference sequence). The DNA for the CDR3 is TGTGCCAGCAGTTACACAGCGGGGATAGCCAAAAACATTCAGTACTTC. This sequence encodes CASSYTAGIAKNIQYF.

This clonotype was seen a handful of times. V and J are TRBV4-3 and TRBJ1-1, with D tentatively TRBD1 (6 bases). Germline-derived CDR1 and CDR2 are LGHNA and YSLEER. The CDR3 totals 15 residues. The V end lost 4 bases, the J end lost 4 bases, and 16 bases lay between the germline ends. CDR3 sequence: CASSPRGGSSTEAFF. In DNA form, the CDR3 reads TGCGCCAGCAGCCCGAGGGGGGGTTCTTCCACTGAAGCTTTCTTT.

At least ten counts were recorded for this clonotype. The J gene is TRBJ1-1, the V gene TRBV7-2; D remains unclear. V lost 4 bases and J 0 bases, leaving 12 bases between the germline ends. Germline V gene sequence: CDR1 SGHTA, CDR2 FQGNSA. CDR3 length: 15 amino acids. This CDR3 reads CASSWLIGMNTEAFF. DNA of the CDR3: TGTGCCAGCAGCTGGCTGATAGGAATGAACACTGAAGCTTTCTTT.

This clonotype was seen many times. The chain has TRBV25-1 and TRBJ1-6, with TRBD1 as a possible D gene (5 bases). CDR3 length: 15 residues. V was clipped by 2 bases and J by 7 bases, with 12 bases between them. Germline CDR1 MGHDK, CDR2 SYGVNS. This chain's CDR3 is CASSETQGTNSPLHF. CDR3 nucleotide sequence: TGTGCCAGCAGTGAAACGCAGGGAACAAATTCACCCCTCCACTTT.

Many counts were recorded for this clonotype. This chain links TRBV9 with TRBJ2-7; 12 bases agree with TRBD2. There are 16 residues in the CDR3. Per germline, CDR1 SGDLS and CDR2 YYNGEE. V dropped 2 bases and J dropped 5; count of bases not matched to a gene: 8. This chain's CDR3 is CASSVKLLAGGDEQYF. CDR3 DNA sequence: TGTGCCAGCAGCGTCAAACTACTAGCGGGGGGTGACGAGCAGTACTTC.

The sample holds many counts of this clonotype. The rearrangement uses TRBV29-1 and TRBJ2-4; 7 bases are shared with TRBD2. This CDR3 contains 13 residues. V shed 3 bases, J shed 6 bases, and the junction held 5 bases outside the gene matches. Per germline, CDR1 SQVTM and CDR2 ANQGSEA. CDR3 sequence: CSVEQGGGNIQYF. CDR3 DNA sequence: TGCAGCGTTGAGCAGGGCGGGGGAAACATTCAGTACTTC.